These 26 T cell receptor beta chains share one sample of origin, sequenced in a study of T cells after yellow fever vaccination. TCRdb fed the 5' RACE reads into MiXCR, producing one record per CDR3 protein. The top ten clones hold approximately 24% of a sample with about 340,000 distinct CDR3 sequences, approximately 4.2% of them seen once. The specimen was PBMCs, collected 5 days after the yellow fever booster vaccination. These receptors all stem from a man younger than 35 who received the YFV17D yellow fever vaccine.

This chain connects TRBV19 to TRBJ1-2; a weak D match, TRBD1 (6 bases). CDR3 length: 14 amino acids. The germline CDR1 and CDR2 sequences are LNHDA and SQIVND (reference sequence). The V and J ends lost 6 bases and 6 bases respectively, with 17 bases between them. The CDR3 sequence: CASRHAGGGDGYTF. DNA for the CDR3: TGTGCCAGTAGGCACGCCGGGGGCGGTGATGGCTACACCTTC.

The CDR3 loop is CASSLDDRQNYNEQFF. Written as DNA, the CDR3 is TGTGCCAGCAGCTTGGACGATCGACAGAATTACAATGAGCAGTTCTTC. The rearrangement links TRBV5-5 to TRBJ2-1, with D possibly matching TRBD1 (5 bases). The CDR3 spans 16 residues. Between the trimmed V and J ends, which lost 0 bases and 4 bases, there was a span of 14 bases. Per germline, CDR1 SGHKS and CDR2 YYEKEE (reference sequence).

This clonotype came up a few times. This chain connects TRBV7-8 to TRBJ1-1, with D uncertain. The CDR3 runs to 14 residues. V gave up 8 bases and J gave up 4 bases, with 17 bases separating them. Germline loops: CDR1 SGHVS, CDR2 FQNEAQ. The CDR3 reads CASARGGPTTEAFF. In DNA, the CDR3 is TGTGCCAGCGCCCGAGGTGGTCCGACCACTGAAGCTTTCTTT.

The V call is TRBV12-3 or TRBV12-4, the J call TRBJ2-7, with TRBD1 matching over 8 bases. J lost 6 bases, V lost 5 bases, and 9 bases had no gene match. The CDR3 consists of 14 residues. The CDR3 DNA reads TGTGCCAGCAGTCCCCGAGACAGGGGAGGCGAGCAGTACTTC. This translates into CASSPRDRGGEQYF.

The gene calls are TRBV28 and TRBJ2-5; no clear D. Germline assignment: CDR1 MDHEN and CDR2 SYDVKM. V was shortened by 7 bases and J by 5 bases, with 8 bases between the two germline ends. The CDR3 extends over 11 amino acids. CDR3 region: CASTTSETQYF. CDR3 DNA: TGTGCCAGCACCACCTCGGAGACCCAGTACTTC.

Many counts were recorded for this clonotype. The V and J genes are TRBV7-2 and TRBJ1-4; D uncertain. CDR3 length: 14 amino acids. V was pared by 5 bases and J by 7 bases, with 14 bases between. Germline-derived CDR1 and CDR2 are SGHTA and FQGNSA. DNA of the CDR3: TGTGCCAGCAGCCACCACGGAGCCGGTGAAAAACTGTTTTTT. This encodes CASSHHGAGEKLFF. Full variable domain (missing parts from reference TRBV7-2 and TRBJ1-4): GAGVSQSPSNKVTEKGKDVELRCDPISGHTALYWYRQSLGQGLEFLIYFQGNSAPDKSGLPSDRFSAERTGGSVSTLTIQRTQQEDSAVYLCASSHHGAGEKLFFGSGTQLSVL.

The V gene is TRBV6-5, the J gene TRBJ2-7; D not resolved. The germline gives CDR1 MNHEY, CDR2 SVGAGI. The CDR3 loop spans 18 amino acids. The germline V and J ends were trimmed by 0 bases and 0 bases, with 18 bases remaining between them. The CDR3 sequence: CASSYSGNGYGHSYEQYF. CDR3 coding DNA: TGTGCCAGCAGTTACTCTGGGAATGGTTACGGCCACTCCTACGAGCAGTACTTC.

This clonotype has only a few counts. This chain uses TRBV19 with TRBJ1-6; D may be TRBD1 (5 bases). The CDR3 totals 16 residues. Germline lookup yields CDR1 LNHDA and CDR2 SQIVND (reference sequence). V lost 10 bases to trimming and J lost 0 bases, with 16 bases between them. The CDR3 reads CATAAGEHSYNSPLHF. The CDR3 nucleotides read TGTGCCACCGCCGCGGGGGAACACTCCTATAATTCACCCCTCCACTTT.

The rearrangement uses TRBV20-1 and TRBJ2-3; 9 nucleotides agree with TRBD2. The CDR3 has 15 residues. Germline CDR1 and CDR2: DFQATT and SNEGSKA (reference sequence). The ends lost 3 bases at V and 3 bases at J; junction bases unmatched: 7. This CDR3 is CSASRLAGRTDTQYF. The DNA of the CDR3 is TGCAGTGCTAGCCGCCTAGCGGGGAGAACAGATACGCAGTATTTT.

J is TRBJ1-1 and V is TRBV27, with a possible D match to TRBD1 (5 bases). The V gene's germline CDR1 is MNHEY and CDR2 SMNVEV (reference sequence). V lost 5 bases and J 6 bases, leaving 19 bases between the germline ends. The CDR3 covers 15 residues. CDR3 bases: TGTGCCAGCAGTCCCTTAGCCCAGGGCGACCCTGAAGCTTTCTTT. Residues: CASSPLAQGDPEAFF.

There are a few counts of this clonotype. The genes are TRBV5-6 and TRBJ1-6, with D perhaps TRBD1 (6 bases). Trimming removed 0 bases at V and 0 bases at J, with 7 bases between. Germline V gene sequence: CDR1 SGHDT, CDR2 YYEEEE. This CDR3 is built from 16 residues. Written as DNA, the CDR3 is TGTGCCAGCAGCTTGGAGGGGGGCTCCTATAATTCACCCCTCCACTTT. It translates to CASSLEGGSYNSPLHF. Combining the CDR3 with reference TRBV5-6 and TRBJ1-6 gives the whole variable domain DAGVTQSPTHLIKTRGQQVTLRCSPKSGHDTVSWYQQALGQGPQFIFQYYEEEERQRGNFPDRFSGHQFPNYSSELNVNALLLGDSALYLCASSLEGGSYNSPLHFGNGTRLTVT.

The V and J genes are TRBV7-2 and TRBJ1-4; no clear D gene. Trimming cost V 5 bases and J 2 bases, with 15 bases left between them. Germline lookup yields CDR1 SGHTA and CDR2 FQGNSA. The CDR3 contains 16 residues. CDR3 DNA: TGTGCCAGCAGCCCAACTGCCCGGGGTACTAATGAAAAACTGTTTTTT. Its translation: CASSPTARGTNEKLFF. Combining the CDR3 with reference TRBV7-2 and TRBJ1-4 gives the whole variable domain GAGVSQSPSNKVTEKGKDVELRCDPISGHTALYWYRQSLGQGLEFLIYFQGNSAPDKSGLPSDRFSAERTGGSVSTLTIQRTQQEDSAVYLCASSPTARGTNEKLFFGSGTQLSVL.

Ten or more counts support this clonotype. This rearrangement joins TRBV6-5 to TRBJ2-5; 12 bases are shared with TRBD1. Germline CDR1 and CDR2: MNHEY and SVGAGI. V lost 7 bases, J lost 5 bases, and 14 bases stayed unmatched. This CDR3 is built from 17 residues. The DNA for the CDR3 is TGTGCCAGCAACAAAAGGGGACAGGGGGCGTTATTTGAGACCCAGTACTTC. It translates to CASNKRGQGALFETQYF.

The sample holds a few counts of this clonotype. The chain couples TRBV2 to TRBJ2-2; D gene uncertain. This CDR3 is 13 amino acids long. The germline CDR1 and CDR2 sequences are SNHLY and FYNNEI. Trimming removed 7 bases from V and 1 base from J, with 7 bases in between. CDR3 nucleotides: TGTGCCAGCAAACAACTGAACACCGGGGAGCTGTTTTTT. It codes for CASKQLNTGELFF.

This clonotype has ten or more counts. The chain carries TRBV5-1 and TRBJ1-2; TRBD1 aligns across 11 bases. V shed 6 bases and J 4 bases; nucleotides not matched to a gene: 5. The CDR3 has 14 residues. Germline CDR1 reads SGHRS; CDR2 reads YFSETQ. The CDR3 DNA follows: TGCGCCAGCACGGCCGGGACAGGGGGCTATGGCTACACCTTC. Translated: CASTAGTGGYGYTF.

The CDR3 coding sequence is TGCGCCAGCAGCCCGGGACAGGCCAACTACGAGCAGTACGTC. Its protein product is CASSPGQANYEQYV. V gene TRBV5-1 combines with J gene TRBJ2-7; TRBD1 aligns across 8 bases. The CDR3 runs 14 residues. In germline, CDR1 is SGHRS, CDR2 YFSETQ. The J segment lost 3 bases and the V segment lost 4 bases, leaving 6 bases of the junction unmatched.

This clonotype came up many times. For the CDR3, the DNA is TGCGCCAGCAGCTTGGTGGGGGGCTCGAGCTCCTACAATGAGCAGTTCTTC. Its protein is CASSLVGGSSSYNEQFF. The gene calls are TRBV5-1 and TRBJ2-1; D could derive from TRBD1 or TRBD2 (6 bases each). The germline V gene has CDR1 SGHRS and CDR2 YFSETQ. This CDR3 has 17 residues. V shed 0 bases and J shed 0 bases, with 13 bases lying between them.

The chain recombines TRBV7-6 with TRBJ2-5, with 16 bases that match TRBD2. CDR1 is SGHVS, CDR2 FNYEAQ, per germline. The length of the CDR3 is 19 residues. V trimming: 5 bases; J trimming: 3 bases; junction bases outside the gene matches: 12. The CDR3 bases are TGTGCCAGCAGCGATCCTTACGGGACTAGCGGGGGGGCAAAAGAGACCCAGTACTTC. Translating gives CASSDPYGTSGGAKETQYF.

The chain is built from TRBV7-9 and TRBJ2-1; tentatively, D is TRBD1 or TRBD2 (7 bases each). Germline assignment: CDR1 SEHNR and CDR2 FQNEAQ (reference sequence). The CDR3 totals 15 residues. V shed 5 bases and J shed 9 bases, with 20 bases lying between them. The CDR3 sequence is CASSQGGAVFGEQFF. CDR3 DNA: TGTGCCAGCAGCCAGGGGGGGGCCGTCTTCGGTGAGCAGTTCTTC.

This clonotype has ten or more counts. The genes are TRBV7-8 and TRBJ1-1; tentative D call: TRBD1 (5 bases). CDR1 is SGHVS, CDR2 FQNEAQ, per germline. This CDR3 comprises 14 residues. The ends were cut back, 1 base at V and 9 bases at J, with 15 bases in the middle. The CDR3 DNA is TGTGCCAGCAGCTTAGTCCGGGGCCAAATAAAAGCTTTCTTT. Translating gives CASSLVRGQIKAFF.

This clonotype occurred a few times. The rearrangement links TRBV7-9 to TRBJ1-4, with 7 nucleotides matching TRBD1. In germline, CDR1 is SEHNR, CDR2 FQNEAQ (reference sequence). The CDR3 extends over 15 amino acids. With V trimmed by 3 bases and J by 6 bases, 7 bases remained unmatched. In nucleotides, the CDR3 is TGTGCCAGCAGCTTGGGACAGCTTACTTATGAAAAACTGTTTTTT. Translated, it gives CASSLGQLTYEKLFF. Together with reference TRBV7-9 and TRBJ1-4, the CDR3 gives the full variable domain: DTGVSQNPRHKITKRGQNVTFRCDPISEHNRLYWYRQTLGQGPEFLTYFQNEAQLEKSRLLSDRFSAERPKGSFSTLEIQRTEQGDSAMYLCASSLGQLTYEKLFFGSGTQLSVL.

The rearrangement links TRBV5-5 to TRBJ1-2, with D perhaps matching TRBD1 (6 bases). The CDR3 length is 15 residues. Trimming stripped 4 bases from V and 5 bases from J, with 18 bases between. Germline V gene sequence: CDR1 SGHKS, CDR2 YYEKEE (reference sequence). CDR3 sequence: CASSPGQRLLYGYTF. Here the CDR3 DNA reads TGTGCCAGCAGCCCTGGACAGCGACTCCTATATGGCTACACCTTC.

This clonotype has only a few counts. The chain combines TRBV11-2 with TRBJ1-3, with 9 bases that match TRBD1. This CDR3 is built from 15 residues. V shed 4 bases and J 2 bases; nucleotides not matched to a gene: 3. Per the germline V gene, CDR1 is SGHAT and CDR2 is FQNNGV. The CDR3 loop reads CASSWTGATGNTIYF. The CDR3 DNA sequence: TGTGCCAGCAGCTGGACAGGGGCCACTGGAAACACCATATATTTT. The complete variable domain, with remaining parts taken from reference TRBV11-2 and TRBJ1-3, reads EAGVAQSPRYKIIEKRQSVAFWCNPISGHATLYWYQQILGQGPKLLIQFQNNGVVDDSQLPKDRFSAERLKGVDSTLKIQPAKLEDSAVYLCASSWTGATGNTIYFGEGSWLTVV.

This clonotype was detected many times. The chain employs TRBV2 and TRBJ1-5, with 11 bases identical to TRBD1. The germline gives CDR1 SNHLY, CDR2 FYNNEI. Trimming cost V 6 bases and J 5 bases; bases outside gene matches: 6. The CDR3 consists of 15 residues. Here the CDR3 DNA reads TGTGCCAGCAGGCCGGGACAGGGGGTTTATCAGCCCCAGCATTTT. This gives the protein CASRPGQGVYQPQHF.

A few counts support this clonotype. DNA of the CDR3: TGTGCCCCCAGTTCCAAACTGAGATGGGGTGAAAAACTGTTTTTT. Residues: CAPSSKLRWGEKLFF. This rearrangement joins TRBV10-3 to TRBJ1-4; D is uncertain. Per germline, CDR1 ENHRY and CDR2 SYGVKD. V was cut by 11 bases and J by 7 bases, with 23 bases left in between. This CDR3 region has 15 residues.

This clonotype was observed at least ten times. The rearrangement joins TRBV4-3 to TRBJ2-3; 8 nucleotides agree with TRBD2. V gave up 0 bases and J gave up 2 bases; unmatched junction bases: 7. Germline lookup yields CDR1 LGHNA and CDR2 YSLEER. The CDR3 has 17 residues. The CDR3 here is CASSQDRSGGNTDTQYF. The CDR3 region has the DNA TGCGCCAGCAGCCAAGATCGCAGCGGGGGAAACACAGATACGCAGTATTTT.